This paragraph covers one T cell receptor (beta chain) sequence. The record originates from a study of breast tumors, draining lymph nodes, adjacent tissues. TCRdb re-analysed the multiplex PCR reads in MiXCR, keeping a single row per CDR3 protein. Here the sample spans approximately 47,000 distinct CDR3 sequences, 23% being singletons. The origin of this receptor is a female donor with breast cancer. Some clones in this sample may be carry-over from other donors' samples. Sequenced sample: breast tumor tissue.

The CDR3 DNA is TGTGCCAGTGGGACTAGCTCCTACAATGAGCAGTTCTTC. Amino acid sequence: CASGTSSYNEQFF. The J gene is TRBJ2-1, the V gene TRBV19, with TRBD2 matching 8 bases. Germline V gives CDR1 LNHDA, CDR2 SQIVND (reference sequence). V shed 8 bases, J shed 0 bases, and the junction held 0 bases outside the gene matches. The length of the CDR3 is 13 residues.